This T cell receptor (beta chain) originates from a study of T cells in Graves' hyperthyroidism and ophthalmopathy. Using RNA transcripts as the source, TCR beta CDR3 regions were amplified. TCR CDR3 underwent first-round RT-PCR with the HTBI primer set. TCRdb used MiXCR to reprocess the multiplex PCR reads, holding one entry per CDR3 protein. The sample lists 450,000 to 650,000 distinct CDR3 sequences; approximately 14% were seen once. This clonotype was observed many times. The CDR3 runs 16 residues. CDR1 and CDR2 from the germline V gene are MNHEY and SVGEGT. The V end lost 2 bases, the J end lost 2 bases, and 13 bases lay between the germline ends.

The sample taken for sequencing was blood. The clonotype was recovered from a woman aged 18-35 years with Graves' ophthalmopathy. The chain links TRBV6-2 or TRBV6-3 to TRBJ1-5, with a tentative D call TRBD1 (5 bases). CDR3 nucleotide sequence: TGTGCCAGCAGTTACCGGGGCAGGGCGGGCAATCAGCCCCAGCATTTT. It is translated as CASSYRGRAGNQPQHF.